Below, 3 T cell receptor beta chains from the same sample are listed, as sequenced in a study of shared T cell receptors in the human thymus. Only in-frame clones appear in the TCRdb table, and some are missing; sequencing was by immunoSEQ multiplex PCR. The sample consists of over 650,000 clones, approximately 89% of them appearing once. These data were also reused for a study on human thymus T cells.

The sample consisted of thymocytes. These TCRs come from a boy under two years old with a congenital heart defect.

The chain combines TRBV10-3 with TRBJ2-3; 8 bases match TRBD1. V lost 6 bases and J lost 5; bases outside the gene matches: 13. Looked up from germline, CDR1 is ENHRY and CDR2 is SYGVKD. The length of the CDR3 is 16 residues. The CDR3 region has the DNA TGTGCCATCAGCAACCTCCGGGACAGGACTCTAGATACGCAGTATTTT. It encodes CAISNLRDRTLDTQYF.

This rearrangement joins TRBV5-1 to TRBJ1-3; TRBD1 is a possible D gene (5 bases). Trimming stripped 4 bases from V and 2 bases from J, with 13 bases between. The CDR3 length is 15 residues. In germline, CDR1 is SGHRS, CDR2 YFSETQ. The CDR3 protein is CASSTHPGAGNTIYF. CDR3 bases: TGCGCCAGCAGCACCCACCCGGGGGCTGGAAACACCATATATTTT.

The rearrangement uses TRBV28 and TRBJ2-7; the D is unclear. This CDR3 contains 18 residues. The germline V gene has CDR1 MDHEN and CDR2 SYDVKM. Trimming removed 5 bases from V and 2 bases from J, with 25 bases in between. DNA of the CDR3: TGTGCCAGCAGTAAAATTCGACGTTACAGCATTCTAACCTACGAGCAGTACTTC. Translating gives CASSKIRRYSILTYEQYF.